The T cell receptor (beta chain) under discussion was sequenced for a study of blood T cell repertoires in COVID-19. Study in general: The origin of the acute and convalescent COVID-19 samples was the United States, Italy and Spain. T cells, B-cell-depleted T cells, or PBMCs supplied cDNA or gDNA.

CDR1 is MNHNS and CDR2 is SASEGT in the germline V gene. Trimming stripped 2 bases from V and 5 bases from J, with 14 bases between. The CDR3 contains 15 residues. This clone has only a few counts. Source study methods: Scientists estimated how many nucleated cells there were by amplifying reference gene primers. Using immunoSEQ multiplex PCR, the repertoire was profiled, and TCRdb retains in-frame clones only, with some absent. V and J calls and clone size are those listed in that table; D and trimming were worked out from the DNA. This sample has around 250,000 clones; about 80% occur once, and the top ten carry around 2%.

The chain is built from TRBV6-1 and TRBJ2-3; D perhaps matches TRBD2 (6 bases). The receptor was derived from a man younger than 45 who had recovered from COVID-19. The sequencing input was peripheral blood. CDR3: CASSEPRLVRDTQYF. As DNA, the CDR3 is TGTGCCAGCAGTGAACCGAGACTAGTACGAGATACGCAGTATTTT.